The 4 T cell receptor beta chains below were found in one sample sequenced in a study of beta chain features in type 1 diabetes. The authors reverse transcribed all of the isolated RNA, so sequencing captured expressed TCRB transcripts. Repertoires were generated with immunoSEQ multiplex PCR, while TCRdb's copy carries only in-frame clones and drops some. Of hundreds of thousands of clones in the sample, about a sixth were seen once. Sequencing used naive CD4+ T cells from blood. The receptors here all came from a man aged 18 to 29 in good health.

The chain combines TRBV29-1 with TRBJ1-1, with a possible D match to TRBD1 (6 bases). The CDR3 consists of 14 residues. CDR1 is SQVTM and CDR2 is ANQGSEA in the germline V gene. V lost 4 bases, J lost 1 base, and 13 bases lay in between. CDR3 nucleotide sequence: TGCAGCGTTGCCCACAGGGACCGGAACACTGAAGCTTTCTTT. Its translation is CSVAHRDRNTEAFF.

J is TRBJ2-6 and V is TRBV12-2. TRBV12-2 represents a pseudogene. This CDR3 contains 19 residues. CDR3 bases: TGTGCAAGTCGCTTAGGTTGTGCCCGAGTGACGCCTGGGGCCAACGTCCTGACTTTC. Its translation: CASRLGCARVTPGANVLTF.

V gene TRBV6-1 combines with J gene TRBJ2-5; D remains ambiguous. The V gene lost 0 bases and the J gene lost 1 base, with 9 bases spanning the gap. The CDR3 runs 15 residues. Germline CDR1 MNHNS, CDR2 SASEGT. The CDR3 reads CASSEAWGFQETQYF. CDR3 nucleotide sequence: TGTGCCAGCAGTGAAGCGTGGGGTTTCCAAGAGACCCAGTACTTC.

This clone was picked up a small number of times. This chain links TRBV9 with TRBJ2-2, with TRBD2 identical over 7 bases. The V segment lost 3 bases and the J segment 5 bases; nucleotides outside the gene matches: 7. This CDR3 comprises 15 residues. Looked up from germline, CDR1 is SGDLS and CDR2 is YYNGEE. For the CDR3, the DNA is TGTGCCAGCAGCGCCTGGGGAGCGGGGACCGGGGAGCTGTTTTTT. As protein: CASSAWGAGTGELFF.